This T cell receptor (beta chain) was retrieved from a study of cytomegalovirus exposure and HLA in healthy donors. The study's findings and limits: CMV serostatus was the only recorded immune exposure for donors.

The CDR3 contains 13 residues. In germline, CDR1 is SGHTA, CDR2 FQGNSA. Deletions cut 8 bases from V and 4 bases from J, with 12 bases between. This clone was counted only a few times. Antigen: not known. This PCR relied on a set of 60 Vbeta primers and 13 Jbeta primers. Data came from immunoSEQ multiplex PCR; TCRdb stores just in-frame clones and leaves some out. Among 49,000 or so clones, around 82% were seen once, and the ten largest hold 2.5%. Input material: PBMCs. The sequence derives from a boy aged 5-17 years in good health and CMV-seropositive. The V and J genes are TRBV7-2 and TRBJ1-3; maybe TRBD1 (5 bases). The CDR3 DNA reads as TGTGCCAGCCAGGGAACGAACGGAAACACCATATATTTT. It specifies CASQGTNGNTIYF.